This T cell receptor beta chain was identified during a study of read filtering for tumor transcriptome and immune sequencing. This clonotype is medium-sized. The library was built from 400 ng RNA with molecular barcoded adaptors for alpha/delta and beta/gamma chains. TCRdb recomputed calls from the reads with MiXCR, one row per CDR3 protein. The sample lists several thousand distinct CDR3 sequences; about 20% were seen once. CDR1 and CDR2 (germline): MGHDK, SYGVNS. This CDR3 spans 14 amino acids. V dropped 1 base and J dropped 6; count of bases not matched to a gene: 6. The sequenced sample was a population of CD138-negative cells sorted from bone marrow. This chain joins TRBV25-1 and TRBJ2-7, with 7 bases identical to TRBD2. This clonotype was sampled from a donor aged 40 or over with multiple myeloma. The CDR3 spells CASSEWGGSSEQYF. The CDR3 DNA is TGTGCCAGCAGTGAATGGGGCGGGAGTTCCGAGCAGTACTTC.